These 27 T cell receptor beta chains were sequenced from one sample in a study of cytomegalovirus exposure and HLA in healthy donors. Both 60 Vbeta primers and 13 Jbeta primers went into the PCR. TCRdb's copy holds only in-frame clones and misses some; the assay was immunoSEQ multiplex PCR. Among 150,000 or so clones listed, about two thirds were seen once. Sequenced sample: PBMCs. The receptors come from a young woman in good health and CMV-seronegative.

The chain recombines TRBV7-2 with TRBJ1-4; 11 nucleotides line up with TRBD1. V shed 0 bases, J shed 7 bases, and the junction held 1 base outside the gene matches. The CDR3 is made up of 15 amino acids. In germline, CDR1 is SGHTA, CDR2 FQGNSA. As DNA, the CDR3 is TGTGCCAGCAGCTTAGCGGGACAGGGGGTTGAAAAACTGTTTTTT. Translating gives CASSLAGQGVEKLFF.

This chain links TRBV18 with TRBJ2-5, with TRBD2 identical over 12 bases. After removal of 0 bases from V and 2 bases from J, the junction contained 4 bases not matched to a gene. Germline CDR1 reads KGHSH; CDR2 reads LQKENI. CDR3 length: 17 residues. The CDR3 region is CASSPPSGLAGQETQYF. For the CDR3, the DNA is TGTGCCAGCTCACCACCGAGCGGACTAGCGGGGCAAGAGACCCAGTACTTC. Full variable domain (outside the CDR3, taken from reference TRBV18 and TRBJ2-5): NAGVMQNPRHLVRRRGQEARLRCSPMKGHSHVYWYRQLPEEGLKFMVYLQKENIIDESGMPKERFSAEFPKEGPSILRIQQVVRGDSAAYFCASSPPSGLAGQETQYFGPGTRLLVL.

The chain uses TRBV4-3 and TRBJ2-1; 8 nucleotides match TRBD2. J gave up 9 bases and V 0 bases, and 10 bases lay outside the gene matches. Per germline, CDR1 LGHNA and CDR2 YSLEER. This CDR3 has 16 amino acids. The CDR3 reads CASSQDFNGRGSEQFF. The CDR3 DNA reads TGCGCCAGCAGCCAAGATTTTAACGGGAGGGGCAGTGAGCAGTTCTTC.

The chain couples TRBV5-1 to TRBJ1-1, with 8 bases fitting TRBD1. Per the germline V gene, CDR1 is SGHRS and CDR2 is YFSETQ. This CDR3 is 16 amino acids long. Losses at the gene ends were 4 bases for V and 5 bases for J; bases not matched to a gene: 13. The CDR3 nucleotides read TGCGCCAGCAGCCCCGGGACAGGATTAGGTCGGACTGAAGCTTTCTTT. Encoded protein: CASSPGTGLGRTEAFF. The whole variable domain, remainder taken from reference TRBV5-1 and TRBJ1-1, is KAGVTQTPRYLIKTRGQQVTLSCSPISGHRSVSWYQQTPGQGLQFLFEYFSETQRNKGNFPGRFSGRQFSNSRSEMNVSTLELGDSALYLCASSPGTGLGRTEAFFGQGTRLTVV.

The chain joins TRBV2 to TRBJ2-5; no clear D. Germline-derived CDR1 and CDR2 are SNHLY and FYNNEI. The V end lost 3 bases, the J end lost 2 bases, and 16 bases lay between the germline ends. The CDR3 totals 16 residues. The CDR3 protein is CASSESQVMAQETQYF. In DNA form, the CDR3 reads TGTGCCAGCAGTGAGAGCCAGGTTATGGCGCAAGAGACCCAGTACTTC.

The chain joins TRBV19 to TRBJ1-1; 9 bases fit TRBD1. The germline gives CDR1 LNHDA, CDR2 SQIVND (reference sequence). The CDR3 is 14 residues long. Trimming took 6 bases from V and 4 from J; bases not matched to a gene: 6. CDR3 in amino acids: CASSPTGGITEAFF. The DNA of the CDR3 is TGTGCCAGTAGCCCGACAGGGGGGATCACTGAAGCTTTCTTT. The complete variable domain, with remaining parts taken from reference TRBV19 and TRBJ1-1, reads DGGITQSPKYLFRKEGQNVTLSCEQNLNHDAMYWYRQDPGQGLRLIYYSQIVNDFQKGDIAEGYSVSREKKESFPLTVTSAQKNPTAFYLCASSPTGGITEAFFGQGTRLTVV.

The genes are TRBV7-6 and TRBJ1-1, with a tentative D call TRBD1 (5 bases). Trimming stripped 3 bases from V and 1 base from J, with 15 bases between. There are 16 residues in the CDR3. Germline CDR1 is SGHVS and CDR2 is FNYEAQ. Here the CDR3 reads CASSLNQGSANTEAFF. The CDR3 nucleotides are TGTGCCAGCAGCTTGAATCAGGGATCGGCGAACACTGAAGCTTTCTTT.

The gene calls are TRBV5-1 and TRBJ2-5, with TRBD2 identical over 11 bases. CDR3 size: 16 residues. Germline loops: CDR1 SGHRS, CDR2 YFSETQ. V dropped 4 bases and J dropped 4; count of bases not matched to a gene: 9. CDR3 amino acids: CASSPLTSGVRETQYF. The DNA of the CDR3 is TGCGCCAGCAGCCCGCTGACTAGCGGGGTTCGAGAGACCCAGTACTTC.

The CDR3 DNA follows: TGTGCCAGCAGTTACGGGGGGACCTTGAACACTGAAGCTTTCTTT. Protein product: CASSYGGTLNTEAFF. This sequence joins TRBV6-5 and TRBJ1-1, with D possibly matching TRBD1 (5 bases). The V gene lost 2 bases and the J gene lost 0 bases, with 10 bases spanning the gap. Germline lookup yields CDR1 MNHEY and CDR2 SVGAGI. The CDR3 runs to 15 residues.

The CDR3 DNA sequence: TGTGCCAGCCCGACACAGTGCGAAAAACTGTTTTTT. Amino acid sequence: CASPTQCEKLFF. The chain links TRBV6-6 to TRBJ1-4; D uncertain. Trimming took 8 bases from V and 8 from J, leaving 12 bases between them. The length of the CDR3 is 12 residues. CDR1 MNHNY and CDR2 SVGAGI come from the germline V gene (reference sequence).

This clone was counted a few times. This chain uses TRBV10-3 with TRBJ2-1; 8 bases fit TRBD1. The CDR3 is 14 amino acids. The V segment lost 6 bases and the J segment 8 bases; nucleotides outside the gene matches: 9. Germline V gives CDR1 ENHRY, CDR2 SYGVKD. The CDR3 bases are TGTGCCATCAGGCCCGGACAGGGCAATGATGAGCAGTTCTTC. Translated, it gives CAIRPGQGNDEQFF.

The chain is built from TRBV5-6 and TRBJ1-6; perhaps TRBD1 as D (6 bases). In germline, CDR1 is SGHDT, CDR2 YYEEEE. V lost 3 bases, J lost 5 bases, and 15 bases lay in between. CDR3 length equals 16 residues. The CDR3 loop is CASSWWTAHDNSPLHF. In DNA form, the CDR3 reads TGTGCCAGCAGCTGGTGGACAGCTCACGATAATTCACCCCTCCACTTT.

This chain uses TRBV5-6 with TRBJ2-5; perhaps TRBD1 as D (6 bases). The germline V and J ends were trimmed by 0 bases and 1 base, with 7 bases remaining between them. The CDR3 is 14 residues long. From germline, CDR1 is SGHDT and CDR2 YYEEEE. CDR3 sequence (DNA): TGTGCCAGCAGCTTGGGGACAGTCCAAGAGACCCAGTACTTC. The encoded protein is CASSLGTVQETQYF. The variable domain in full, completed from reference TRBV5-6 and TRBJ2-5, reads DAGVTQSPTHLIKTRGQQVTLRCSPKSGHDTVSWYQQALGQGPQFIFQYYEEEERQRGNFPDRFSGHQFPNYSSELNVNALLLGDSALYLCASSLGTVQETQYFGPGTRLLVL.

The genes are TRBV28 and TRBJ1-1; 7 bases are shared with TRBD1. V shed 3 bases, J shed 1 base, and the junction held 5 bases outside the gene matches. CDR1 MDHEN and CDR2 SYDVKM come from the germline V gene. This CDR3 region has 15 residues. Written as DNA, the CDR3 is TGTGCCAGCAGTTTCCCGACAGGGCCGAACACTGAAGCTTTCTTT. This translates into CASSFPTGPNTEAFF.

The rearrangement joins TRBV19 to TRBJ2-3; D not certain. The CDR3 runs to 16 residues. V was pared by 3 bases and J by 5 bases, with 18 bases between. Germline V gene sequence: CDR1 LNHDA, CDR2 SQIVND (reference sequence). The CDR3 DNA follows: TGTGCCAGTAGTATTTGGTCTGGAGCTCTTCAAGATACGCAGTATTTT. Amino acid sequence: CASSIWSGALQDTQYF.

This clone was seen a handful of times. This sequence joins TRBV7-6 and TRBJ1-2, with 7 bases that match TRBD1. Looked up from germline, CDR1 is SGHVS and CDR2 is FNYEAQ. The CDR3 loop spans 15 amino acids. V was pared by 4 bases and J by 5 bases, with 10 bases of the junction left unmatched. CDR3 sequence reads: CASSSRRTGRYGYTF. Here the CDR3 DNA reads TGTGCCAGCAGCTCCCGCCGGACAGGCCGATATGGCTACACCTTC.

This clone has more than one count but fewer than ten. This sequence joins TRBV7-3 and TRBJ1-2; D is perhaps TRBD1 (6 bases). CDR1 SGHTA and CDR2 FQGTGA come from the germline V gene. Deletions cut 5 bases from V and 4 bases from J, with 14 bases between. This CDR3 has 14 amino acids. The CDR3 bases are TGTGCCAGCAGCCCCGACAGGAACAGCTATGGCTACACCTTC. Its translation: CASSPDRNSYGYTF.

The genes are TRBV10-3 and TRBJ1-2, with 7 bases aligning to TRBD1. This CDR3 spans 13 amino acids. V trimming: 7 bases; J trimming: 6 bases; junction bases outside the gene matches: 8. CDR1 and CDR2 from the germline V gene are ENHRY and SYGVKD. In DNA, the CDR3 is TGTGCCATCACCGGTACAGGGGAGGATGGCTACACCTTC. Translated: CAITGTGEDGYTF.

This chain joins TRBV27 and TRBJ2-1, with 7 nucleotides matching TRBD2. Germline V gene lookup returns CDR1 MNHEY and CDR2 SMNVEV (reference sequence). CDR3 length: 14 amino acids. V gave up 7 bases and J gave up 5 bases; unmatched junction bases: 8. The CDR3, as DNA: TGTGCCAGCATGGGGGGGGGATCCAACAATGAGCAGTTCTTC. It codes for CASMGGGSNNEQFF.

The genes are TRBV25-1 and TRBJ1-1; D remains unclear. CDR1 and CDR2 (germline): MGHDK, SYGVNS. V was pared by 5 bases and J by 2 bases, with 9 bases between. The CDR3 consists of 13 residues. CDR3 residues: CASSSPINTEAFF. DNA for the CDR3: TGTGCCAGCAGTTCCCCTATCAACACTGAAGCTTTCTTT. Filled out from reference TRBV25-1 and TRBJ1-1, the complete variable domain reads EADIYQTPRYLVIGTGKKITLECSQTMGHDKMYWYQQDPGMELHLIHYSYGVNSTEKGDLSSESTVSRIRTEHFPLTLESARPSHTSQYLCASSSPINTEAFFGQGTRLTVV.

This clone has only a few counts. The chain is built from TRBV6-5 and TRBJ1-4, with 7 bases fitting TRBD1. This CDR3 comprises 14 residues. V trimming: 2 bases; J trimming: 6 bases; junction bases outside the gene matches: 3. Looked up from germline, CDR1 is MNHEY and CDR2 is SVGAGI. The CDR3 nucleotides read TGTGCCAGCAGTTACGCAGGGGGAGATGAAAAACTGTTTTTT. This encodes CASSYAGGDEKLFF.

This chain uses TRBV5-1 with TRBJ2-7, with 9 bases matching TRBD1. V lost 4 bases, J lost 5 bases, and 4 bases stayed unmatched. The CDR3 is made up of 13 amino acids. Germline lookup yields CDR1 SGHRS and CDR2 YFSETQ. Here the CDR3 reads CASSRRQGDEQYF. For the CDR3, the DNA is TGCGCCAGCAGCCGCAGACAGGGGGACGAGCAGTACTTC.

The chain couples TRBV7-2 to TRBJ2-1; 11 positions match TRBD2. With V trimmed by 6 bases and J by 5 bases, 6 bases remained unmatched. The germline V gene has CDR1 SGHTA and CDR2 FQGNSA. This CDR3 spans 15 amino acids. This CDR3 reads CASRVAGGRHNEQFF. The CDR3 DNA is TGTGCCAGCAGAGTAGCGGGGGGGCGACACAATGAGCAGTTCTTC. The complete variable domain, with remaining parts taken from reference TRBV7-2 and TRBJ2-1, reads GAGVSQSPSNKVTEKGKDVELRCDPISGHTALYWYRQSLGQGLEFLIYFQGNSAPDKSGLPSDRFSAERTGGSVSTLTIQRTQQEDSAVYLCASRVAGGRHNEQFFGPGTRLTVL.

The V gene is TRBV7-9, the J gene TRBJ2-1; TRBD2 matches at 13 bases. V was pared by 5 bases and J by 9 bases, with 7 bases of the junction left unmatched. Germline V gene lookup returns CDR1 SEHNR and CDR2 FQNEAQ (reference sequence). This CDR3 has 15 amino acids. CDR3 sequence (DNA): TGTGCCAGCAGCGGCCGGACTAGCGGGAGAGGTGAGCAGTTCTTC. It specifies CASSGRTSGRGEQFF. The entire variable domain, with the rest obtained from reference TRBV7-9 and TRBJ2-1, is as follows: DTGVSQNPRHKITKRGQNVTFRCDPISEHNRLYWYRQTLGQGPEFLTYFQNEAQLEKSRLLSDRFSAERPKGSFSTLEIQRTEQGDSAMYLCASSGRTSGRGEQFFGPGTRLTVL.

The rearrangement joins TRBV4-3 to TRBJ1-1; D call uncertain. Trimming left V 0 bases short and J 4 bases short, with 18 bases between. The germline V gene encodes CDR1 LGHNA and CDR2 YSLEER. The CDR3 consists of 17 residues. CDR3 region: CASSQEKGAIAGTEAFF. CDR3 DNA sequence: TGCGCCAGCAGCCAAGAGAAAGGTGCAATCGCAGGCACTGAAGCTTTCTTT.

The rearrangement links TRBV4-3 to TRBJ2-2, with TRBD1 identical over 8 bases. The germline CDR1 and CDR2 sequences are LGHNA and YSLEER. The CDR3 is made up of 15 amino acids. With V trimmed by 4 bases and J by 7 bases, 8 bases remained unmatched. The CDR3 loop reads CASSRSGGQYGELFF. The DNA for the CDR3 is TGCGCCAGCAGCCGATCAGGGGGCCAGTACGGGGAGCTGTTTTTT.

The genes are TRBV4-3 and TRBJ2-7; a possible D gene is TRBD2 (6 bases). With 1 base removed from V and 3 bases from J, the gap between germline ends came to 13 bases. Germline V gene lookup returns CDR1 LGHNA and CDR2 YSLEER. The CDR3 has 15 amino acids. As DNA, the CDR3 is TGCGCCAGCAGCCAAGGAGACGGGGGTTTCTACGAGCAGTACTTC. It codes for CASSQGDGGFYEQYF.